This T cell receptor (beta chain) was captured by sequencing in a study of a mutant IDH1 vaccine in newly diagnosed glioma. Looking at the study overall: Of the patients given treatment, 62.5% were male and approximately 40% were female, and a mean age of about 44 years was recorded. Before enrollment, the patients had been treated with radiotherapy alone, temozolomide alone, or both together. Most of them had received both.

With respect to this clone: The target antigen is unknown.

The data were produced by immunoSEQ multiplex PCR, yet TCRdb's version contains in-frame clones alone and is incomplete. In the table there are 25,000 to 40,000 clones, around three quarters of which are singletons. The germline V and J ends were trimmed by 6 bases and 0 bases, with 19 bases remaining between them. The CDR3 runs 17 residues. The germline CDR1 and CDR2 sequences are MDHEN and SYDVKM. As to time point: week 35, safety follow-up. Doses comprised 300 ug of mutant IDH1 20-mer peptide each, plus topical imiquimod. Study-level results: Detectable vaccine-induced immune responses arose in about 92% of patients.

The source of this sequence is a woman aged 25 to 39 with glioma. Some clones in this sample may be carry-over from other donors' samples. The specimen was PBMCs, collected from a glioma patient whose treatment included an IDH1 peptide vaccine. The V and J genes are TRBV28 and TRBJ2-3; unclear D gene. CDR3 amino acids: CASSRPSDAASTDTQYF. CDR3 nucleotides: TGTGCCAGCAGCCGCCCCTCTGACGCCGCTAGCACAGATACGCAGTATTTT.